The 3 T cell receptor beta chains listed next were all sequenced from one sample in a study of cytotoxic CD8 clonotypes in ibrutinib-treated CLL. Profiling relied on immunoSEQ multiplex PCR, and the TCRdb table lists in-frame clones only, not all of them. The sample holds about 120,000 clones, about 53% seen once. The source material was PBMCs, sampled after 24 months of ibrutinib treatment. The source is a human donor with chronic lymphocytic leukemia.

This sequence joins TRBV30 and TRBJ1-5; possible D gene TRBD1, 6 bases. Trimming removed 5 bases from V and 3 bases from J, with 14 bases in between. From germline, CDR1 is GTSNPN and CDR2 SVGIG (reference sequence). This CDR3 is 14 amino acids long. As DNA, the CDR3 is TGTGCCTGGTCCTCGGGGGGGCTCAATCAGCCCCAGCATTTT. Its translation: CAWSSGGLNQPQHF.

This chain connects TRBV30 to TRBJ1-1, with D possibly being TRBD1 (5 bases). Germline V gene lookup returns CDR1 GTSNPN and CDR2 SVGIG (reference sequence). Trimming took 0 bases from V and 5 from J, leaving 10 bases between them. This CDR3 has 13 amino acids. The CDR3 DNA follows: TGTGCCTGGAGTGTGGGACGGACAACTGAAGCTTTCTTT. This codes for CAWSVGRTTEAFF.

This chain connects TRBV4-2 to TRBJ1-1; D is perhaps TRBD1 (6 bases). Trimming removed 1 base from V and 3 bases from J, with 12 bases in between. The CDR3 runs 15 residues. Germline V lookup: CDR1 LGHNA, CDR2 YNFKEQ. CDR3 amino acids: CASSQAAGADTEAFF. CDR3 sequence (DNA): TGTGCCAGCAGCCAAGCGGCAGGGGCCGACACTGAAGCTTTCTTT.